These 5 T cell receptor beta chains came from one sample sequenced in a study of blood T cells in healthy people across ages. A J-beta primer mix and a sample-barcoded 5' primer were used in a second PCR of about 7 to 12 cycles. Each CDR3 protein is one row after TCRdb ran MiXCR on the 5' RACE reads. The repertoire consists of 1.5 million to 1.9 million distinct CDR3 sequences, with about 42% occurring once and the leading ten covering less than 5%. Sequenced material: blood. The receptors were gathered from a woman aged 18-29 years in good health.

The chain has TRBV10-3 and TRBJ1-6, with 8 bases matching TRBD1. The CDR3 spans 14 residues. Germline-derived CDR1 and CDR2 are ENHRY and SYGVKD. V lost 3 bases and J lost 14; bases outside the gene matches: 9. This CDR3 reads CAISEADREWTLHF. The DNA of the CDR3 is TGTGCCATCAGTGAAGCGGACAGGGAATGGACCCTCCACTTT.

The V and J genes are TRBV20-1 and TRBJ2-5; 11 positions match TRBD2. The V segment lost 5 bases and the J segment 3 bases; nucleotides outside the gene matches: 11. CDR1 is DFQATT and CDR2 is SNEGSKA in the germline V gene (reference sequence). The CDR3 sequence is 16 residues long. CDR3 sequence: CSAVLRGTSGKETQYF. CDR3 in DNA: TGCAGTGCTGTCCTCCGAGGGACTAGCGGTAAAGAGACCCAGTACTTC.

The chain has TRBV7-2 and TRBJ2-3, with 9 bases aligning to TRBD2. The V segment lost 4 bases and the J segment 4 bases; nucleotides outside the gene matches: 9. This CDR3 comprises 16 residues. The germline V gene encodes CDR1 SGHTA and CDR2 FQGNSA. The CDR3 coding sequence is TGTGCCAGCAGCTACCAAGCGGGAGGATCGGCAGATACGCAGTATTTT. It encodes CASSYQAGGSADTQYF.

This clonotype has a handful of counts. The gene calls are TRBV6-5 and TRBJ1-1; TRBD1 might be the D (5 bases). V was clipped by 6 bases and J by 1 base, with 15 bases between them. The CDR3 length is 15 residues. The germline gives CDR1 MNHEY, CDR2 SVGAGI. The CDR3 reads CASSPGRRANTEAFF. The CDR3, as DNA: TGTGCCAGCAGCCCAGGGAGGAGGGCGAACACTGAAGCTTTCTTT.

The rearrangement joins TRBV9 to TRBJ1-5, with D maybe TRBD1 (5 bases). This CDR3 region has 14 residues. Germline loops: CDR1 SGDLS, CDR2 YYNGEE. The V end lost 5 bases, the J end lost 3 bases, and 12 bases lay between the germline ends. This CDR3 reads CASSDETVNQPQHF. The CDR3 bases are TGTGCCAGCAGTGATGAGACAGTCAATCAGCCCCAGCATTTT. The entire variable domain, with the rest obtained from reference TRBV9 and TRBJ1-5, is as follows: DSGVTQTPKHLITATGQRVTLRCSPRSGDLSVYWYQQSLDQGLQFLIQYYNGEERAKGNILERFSAQQFPDLHSELNLSSLELGDSALYFCASSDETVNQPQHFGDGTRLSIL.